The present entry profiles one TCR beta chain with its context. This table comes from immunoSEQ multiplex PCR, and its TCRdb copy is limited to in-frame clones, with some not included. The table has 30,000 or so clones, 75% to 85% seen once. This sample is drawn from a study of Siglec-9 on CD8 T cells in melanoma. The CDR3 loop spans 16 amino acids. Germline V CDR1 and CDR2: MNHEY, SMNVEV (reference sequence). The germline V and J ends were trimmed by 0 bases and 0 bases, with 11 bases remaining between them. J is TRBJ1-1 and V is TRBV27; D remains ambiguous. The source material was Siglec-9- CD8+ T cells sorted from blood. The source is a human donor in good health. The CDR3 loop reads CASSLSHPLLNTEAFF. CDR3 in DNA: TGTGCCAGCAGTTTATCCCACCCCCTGCTGAACACTGAAGCTTTCTTT.